Below are 2 T cell receptor beta chains sequenced from a single sample in a study of graft-versus-host responses after intestinal transplantation. These receptors lack a known antigen. Method: immunoSEQ multiplex PCR; TCRdb's copy keeps in-frame clones and lacks some. The sample lists roughly 80,000 clones, around 87% seen once, with around 8% in the top ten. The sample was unstimulated CD8+ T cells sorted from spleen or lymph node cells, taken before transplant. The receptors come from a human donor who was the organ donor for an intestinal transplant.

The chain joins TRBV15 to TRBJ2-7, with D unresolved. Trimming pared 0 bases from V and 3 bases from J, leaving 3 bases between. Germline CDR1 LNHNV, CDR2 YYDKDF (reference sequence). This CDR3 has 12 amino acids. CDR3 DNA sequence: TGTGCCACCAGCAGAGAGGGCTACGAGCAGTACTTC. This codes for CATSREGYEQYF.

Concerning this clone: Other DNA sequences of this sample code for an identical CDR3. J is TRBJ2-3 and V is TRBV6-4; 10 nucleotides match TRBD1. The J segment lost 1 base and the V segment lost 5 bases, leaving 3 bases of the junction unmatched. CDR3 length: 15 residues. The germline V gene has CDR1 MRHNA and CDR2 SNTAGT. In DNA form, the CDR3 reads TGTGCCAGCAGTCCCGGGACAGGGGGCACAGATACGCAGTATTTT. Translated, it gives CASSPGTGGTDTQYF.